This T cell receptor (beta chain) was sequenced for a study of T-cell memory formation after mild COVID-19. This clonotype was counted a few times. TCRdb re-called the 5' RACE reads with MiXCR, one entry per CDR3 protein. The sample lists over 450,000 distinct CDR3 sequences; around 21% were seen once. V was clipped by 4 bases and J by 2 bases, with 10 bases between them. The CDR3 is made up of 14 amino acids. Germline CDR1 is SGHTA and CDR2 is FQGNSA. Sequencing was carried out using PBMCs or a T cell subset sorted from them (not recorded which). V usage is TRBV7-2 and J usage is TRBJ2-3; possible D gene TRBD1, 5 bases. This TCR was sampled from an adult woman who had mild COVID-19 (a few samples of this study predate the infection). Cell type and time point are not known. The CDR3 sequence is CASSSPTDTDTQYF. For the CDR3, the DNA is TGTGCCAGCAGCTCTCCGACAGACACAGATACGCAGTATTTT.